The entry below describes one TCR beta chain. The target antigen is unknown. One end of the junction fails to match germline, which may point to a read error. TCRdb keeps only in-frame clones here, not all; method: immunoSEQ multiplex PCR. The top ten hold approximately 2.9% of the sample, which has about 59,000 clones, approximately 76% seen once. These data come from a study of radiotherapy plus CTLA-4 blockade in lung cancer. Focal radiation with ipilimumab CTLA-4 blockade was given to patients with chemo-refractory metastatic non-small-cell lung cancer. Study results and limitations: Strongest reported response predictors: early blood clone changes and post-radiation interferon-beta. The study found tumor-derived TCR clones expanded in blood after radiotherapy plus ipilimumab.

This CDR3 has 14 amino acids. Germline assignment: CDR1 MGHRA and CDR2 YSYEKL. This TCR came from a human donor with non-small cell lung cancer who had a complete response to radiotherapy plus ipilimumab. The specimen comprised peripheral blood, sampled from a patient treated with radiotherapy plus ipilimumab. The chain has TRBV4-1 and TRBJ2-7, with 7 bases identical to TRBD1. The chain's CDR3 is CASRPGQRSYEQYF. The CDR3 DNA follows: TGTGCCAGCAGACCGGGACAGCGTTCCTACGAGCAGTACTTC.